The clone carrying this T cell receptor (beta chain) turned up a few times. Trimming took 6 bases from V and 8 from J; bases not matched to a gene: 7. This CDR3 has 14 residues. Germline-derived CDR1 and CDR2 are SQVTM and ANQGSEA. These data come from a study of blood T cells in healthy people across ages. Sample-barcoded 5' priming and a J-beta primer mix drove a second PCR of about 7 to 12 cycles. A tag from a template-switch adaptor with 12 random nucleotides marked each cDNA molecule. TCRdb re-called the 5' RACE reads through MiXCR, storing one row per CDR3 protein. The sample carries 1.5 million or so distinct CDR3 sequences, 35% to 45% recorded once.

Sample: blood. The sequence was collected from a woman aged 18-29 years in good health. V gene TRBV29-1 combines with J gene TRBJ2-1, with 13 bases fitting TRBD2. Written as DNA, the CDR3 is TGCAGCGTCCGGACTAGCGGGAGTTACTATGAGCAGTTCTTC. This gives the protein CSVRTSGSYYEQFF.